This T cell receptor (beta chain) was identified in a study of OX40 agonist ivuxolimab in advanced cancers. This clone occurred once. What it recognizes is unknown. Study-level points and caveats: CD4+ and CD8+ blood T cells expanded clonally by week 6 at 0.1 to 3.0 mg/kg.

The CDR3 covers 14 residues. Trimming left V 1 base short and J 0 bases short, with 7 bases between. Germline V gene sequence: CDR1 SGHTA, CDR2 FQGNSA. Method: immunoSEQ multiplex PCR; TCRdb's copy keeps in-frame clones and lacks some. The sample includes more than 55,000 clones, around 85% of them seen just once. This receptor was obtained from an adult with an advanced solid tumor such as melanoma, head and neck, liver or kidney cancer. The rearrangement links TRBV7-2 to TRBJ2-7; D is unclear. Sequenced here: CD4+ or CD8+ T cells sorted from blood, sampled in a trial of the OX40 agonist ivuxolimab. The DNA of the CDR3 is TGTGCCAGCAGCTTAGACCAAAACTCCTACGAGCAGTACTTC. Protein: CASSLDQNSYEQYF.